Listed here are 30 T cell receptor beta chains from one sample, sequenced in a study of identical twins. One entry per CDR3 protein, called by TCRdb with MiXCR from the 5' RACE reads. Altogether roughly 710,000 distinct CDR3 sequences are present, around 5.7% being singletons, with the ten largest covering 1.5% to 2%. Sample: naive T cells sorted from blood. The origin of the receptors is a man aged 18 to 29 in good health.

The sample holds many counts of this clonotype. This sequence joins TRBV29-1 and TRBJ1-3, with a tentative D call TRBD1 (6 bases). The CDR3 sequence is 16 residues long. The V gene's germline CDR1 is SQVTM and CDR2 ANQGSEA. V lost 0 bases, J lost 2 bases, and 14 bases lay in between. DNA for the CDR3: TGCAGCGTTGAAGATTTCGGGGGGGCCCCTGGAAACACCATATATTTT. This encodes CSVEDFGGAPGNTIYF.

This clonotype was seen at least ten times. The chain links TRBV15 to TRBJ2-5, with D uncertain. The CDR3 runs 14 residues. Germline V gene data show CDR1 as LNHNV and CDR2 as YYDKDF (reference sequence). V lost 5 bases, J lost 5 bases, and 15 bases lay in between. CDR3: CATSGVKTGETQYF. The CDR3 nucleotides read TGTGCCACCAGCGGCGTCAAGACTGGTGAGACCCAGTACTTC.

The chain carries TRBV19 and TRBJ1-2; D ambiguous. The V gene lost 3 bases and the J gene lost 8 bases, with 16 bases spanning the gap. Germline assignment: CDR1 LNHDA and CDR2 SQIVND (reference sequence). This CDR3 has 14 amino acids. The chain's CDR3 is CASSIQFGASGYTF. The CDR3 bases are TGTGCCAGTAGTATTCAGTTCGGAGCTTCGGGCTACACCTTC.

The J gene is TRBJ2-4, the V gene TRBV19; the D call may be TRBD1 or TRBD2 (6 bases each). V was clipped by 6 bases and J by 3 bases, with 18 bases between them. The CDR3 length is 16 residues. Germline assignment: CDR1 LNHDA and CDR2 SQIVND (reference sequence). CDR3 region: CASSLLRGLGKNIQYF. The CDR3 region has the DNA TGTGCCAGTAGCCTCCTTCGGGGGCTGGGCAAAAACATTCAGTACTTC.

This clonotype was seen ten or more times. The genes are TRBV6-2 or TRBV6-3 and TRBJ2-1; D may be TRBD1 (5 bases). Trimming left V 5 bases short and J 15 bases short, with 14 bases between. The CDR3 extends over 11 amino acids. From germline, CDR1 is MNHEY and CDR2 SVGEGT. CDR3 sequence (DNA): TGTGCCAGCAGTCGATCAGGGAAGGGGTTCTTC. Its protein is CASSRSGKGFF.

Only a few counts were recorded for this clonotype. The chain links TRBV14 to TRBJ1-3; 8 bases agree with TRBD1. Germline V gene data show CDR1 as SGHDN and CDR2 as FVKESK. V trimming: 2 bases; J trimming: 0 bases; junction bases outside the gene matches: 3. The CDR3 extends over 16 amino acids. CDR3 coding DNA: TGTGCCAGCAGCCAATACGGGACAGGCTCTGGAAACACCATATATTTT. Translation gives CASSQYGTGSGNTIYF.

This chain links TRBV24-1 with TRBJ2-1; tentatively, D is TRBD2 (6 bases). The V gene's germline CDR1 is KGHDR and CDR2 SFDVKD. The CDR3 has 18 amino acids. Deletions cut 5 bases from V and 1 base from J, with 20 bases between. Here the CDR3 DNA reads TGTGCCACCAGTGCTAACCCACCCGGGACTCGATCCTACAATGAGCAGTTCTTC. Residues: CATSANPPGTRSYNEQFF.

The gene calls are TRBV18 and TRBJ2-3; D gene ambiguous. This CDR3 comprises 14 residues. In germline, CDR1 is KGHSH, CDR2 LQKENI. V shed 4 bases and J shed 2 bases, with 10 bases lying between them. The CDR3 loop reads CASSRNGITDTQYF. The DNA for the CDR3 is TGTGCCAGCTCACGGAACGGAATCACAGATACGCAGTATTTT.

This clonotype came up many times. The chain uses TRBV27 and TRBJ1-5; 8 nucleotides align to TRBD1. The CDR3 is made up of 15 amino acids. V gave up 6 bases and J gave up 3 bases; unmatched junction bases: 7. Germline V lookup: CDR1 MNHEY, CDR2 SMNVEV (reference sequence). For the CDR3, the DNA is TGTGCCAGCAGCTCTGGACAGGGCGACAATCAGCCCCAGCATTTT. It encodes CASSSGQGDNQPQHF.

There are a few counts of this clonotype. The chain recombines TRBV10-3 with TRBJ2-5; D ambiguous. The CDR3 loop spans 13 amino acids. The V end was cut by 2 bases, the J end by 4 bases, with 8 bases between. Germline V CDR1 and CDR2: ENHRY, SYGVKD. DNA of the CDR3: TGTGCCATCAGTGAGAGGGTAGCAGAGACCCAGTACTTC. Amino acid sequence: CAISERVAETQYF.

At least ten counts were recorded for this clonotype. The chain recombines TRBV5-6 with TRBJ2-7; 10 bases line up with TRBD2. Trimming cost V 4 bases and J 1 base; bases outside gene matches: 5. The CDR3 runs to 15 residues. Germline V gene data show CDR1 as SGHDT and CDR2 as YYEEEE. In DNA form, the CDR3 reads TGTGCCAGCAGCGAATCTAGCGGGAGTTCCTACGAGCAGTACGTC. Its protein product is CASSESSGSSYEQYV.

This clonotype was detected many times. This chain connects TRBV12-3 or TRBV12-4 to TRBJ2-1; 10 nucleotides match TRBD2. This CDR3 spans 16 amino acids. With V trimmed by 3 bases and J by 3 bases, 5 bases remained unmatched. CDR3 loop: CASSFKLAGYYNEQFF. The CDR3 DNA sequence: TGTGCCAGCAGTTTCAAACTAGCGGGATACTACAATGAGCAGTTCTTC.

The chain uses TRBV18 and TRBJ2-1, with D perhaps being TRBD1 or TRBD2 (5 bases each). The CDR3 sequence is 14 residues long. Trimming stripped 3 bases from V and 3 bases from J, with 9 bases between. Germline values: CDR1 KGHSH, CDR2 LQKENI. The chain's CDR3 is CASSPGPVYNEQFF. The CDR3 bases are TGTGCCAGCTCACCGGGACCAGTCTACAATGAGCAGTTCTTC.

This clonotype has a count of ten or more. The genes are TRBV12-3 or TRBV12-4 and TRBJ1-5, with 8 bases identical to TRBD1. V lost 3 bases and J lost 4; bases outside the gene matches: 11. The CDR3 consists of 17 residues. Here the CDR3 reads CASSFITGTGRNQPQHF. For the CDR3, the DNA is TGTGCCAGCAGTTTTATTACCGGGACAGGTAGAAATCAGCCCCAGCATTTT.

This clonotype showed up many times. V and J are TRBV15 and TRBJ2-7; TRBD1 agrees at 8 bases. The CDR3 loop spans 13 amino acids. The V gene's germline CDR1 is LNHNV and CDR2 YYDKDF (reference sequence). J gave up 5 bases and V 7 bases, and 7 bases lay outside the gene matches. The CDR3 sequence: CATTPDRVNEQYF. The CDR3 bases are TGTGCCACCACTCCGGACAGGGTGAACGAGCAGTACTTC.

Many counts were recorded for this clonotype. The chain is built from TRBV5-1 and TRBJ1-2; D possibly corresponds to TRBD1 (6 bases). The V end was cut by 0 bases, the J end by 7 bases, with 16 bases between. In germline, CDR1 is SGHRS, CDR2 YFSETQ. The CDR3 is made up of 15 amino acids. CDR3 DNA sequence: TGCGCCAGCAGCTTGGTTCCAGGGGCGAGAGGTGGCTACACCTTC. Residues: CASSLVPGARGGYTF.

This clonotype appeared many times. The rearrangement links TRBV20-1 to TRBJ2-1, with 8 bases lining up with TRBD2. Germline CDR1 and CDR2: DFQATT and SNEGSKA (reference sequence). With V trimmed by 1 base and J by 4 bases, 6 bases remained unmatched. This CDR3 spans 15 amino acids. This chain's CDR3 is CSARGPGGTYNEQFF. The CDR3 coding sequence is TGCAGTGCTAGAGGTCCGGGAGGGACATACAATGAGCAGTTCTTC.

This clonotype was observed many times. This chain joins TRBV20-1 and TRBJ2-3, with 10 bases aligning to TRBD1. Germline trimming cut 6 bases from V and 2 bases from J; bases unmatched to any gene: 8. The CDR3 extends over 15 amino acids. From germline, CDR1 is DFQATT and CDR2 SNEGSKA (reference sequence). CDR3 residues: CSAQPGQGITDTQYF. As DNA, the CDR3 is TGCAGTGCCCAGCCGGGACAGGGGATCACAGATACGCAGTATTTT.

V gene TRBV10-2 combines with J gene TRBJ2-4; TRBD2 matches at 12 bases. CDR3 length: 16 amino acids. Germline lookup yields CDR1 WSHSY and CDR2 SAAADI. Trimming cost V 3 bases and J 9 bases; bases outside gene matches: 9. The CDR3 spells CASSEASGRAFRIQYF. The CDR3 nucleotides read TGCGCCAGCAGTGAAGCTAGCGGGAGGGCCTTTCGCATTCAGTACTTC.

This clonotype was picked up many times. The rearrangement links TRBV6-1 to TRBJ2-1; a possible D gene is TRBD2 (6 bases). V dropped 1 base and J dropped 10 bases, with 17 bases sitting between them. Germline V lookup: CDR1 MNHNS, CDR2 SASEGT. CDR3 length: 15 amino acids. CDR3 in amino acids: CASSEGRTHGGEQFF. For the CDR3, the DNA is TGTGCCAGCAGTGAAGGCAGGACCCACGGGGGAGAGCAGTTCTTC.

The table lists this clonotype with many counts. The V gene is TRBV12-3 or TRBV12-4, the J gene TRBJ2-3, with unresolved D. Trimming cost V 8 bases and J 4 bases, with 16 bases left between them. The CDR3 length is 14 residues. This CDR3 is CASRDTLSPDTQYF. CDR3 sequence (DNA): TGTGCCAGCCGAGACACCCTGTCCCCAGATACGCAGTATTTT.

This clonotype was picked up many times. The chain is built from TRBV27 and TRBJ2-2, with D perhaps TRBD1 (6 bases). The CDR3 spans 15 residues. CDR1 is MNHEY and CDR2 is SMNVEV in the germline V gene (reference sequence). The V end was cut by 5 bases, the J end by 2 bases, with 12 bases between. The CDR3 DNA reads TGTGCCAGCAGTACCGGGACAACCAACACCGGGGAGCTGTTTTTT. Amino acids: CASSTGTTNTGELFF.

This clonotype was seen many times. The chain combines TRBV7-2 with TRBJ2-1; D may match TRBD1 or TRBD2 (7 bases each). Between the trimmed V and J ends, which lost 3 bases and 7 bases, there was a span of 19 bases. Germline V gene lookup returns CDR1 SGHTA and CDR2 FQGNSA. This CDR3 has 16 residues. The CDR3 DNA reads TGTGCCAGCAGCTTTACTTCAGGGGGGGTCTTAAATGAGCAGTTCTTC. Amino acids: CASSFTSGGVLNEQFF.

The genes are TRBV5-1 and TRBJ2-7; perhaps D is TRBD1 or TRBD2 (5 bases each). V lost 3 bases and J 3 bases, leaving 16 bases between the germline ends. The CDR3 covers 15 residues. The germline V gene has CDR1 SGHRS and CDR2 YFSETQ. The CDR3 is CASSSDPGPSYEQYF. DNA for the CDR3: TGCGCCAGCAGCTCGGATCCGGGACCAAGCTACGAGCAGTACTTC.

This clonotype was seen more than once but under ten times. The genes are TRBV9 and TRBJ1-3; perhaps TRBD1 as D (5 bases). This CDR3 has 14 amino acids. CDR1 and CDR2 from the germline V gene are SGDLS and YYNGEE. V was cut by 1 base and J by 4 bases, with 9 bases left in between. The CDR3 nucleotides are TGTGCCAGCAGCGTAACAGGCCGGGGAAACACCATATATTTT. Translating gives CASSVTGRGNTIYF.

This clonotype was counted a few times. V gene TRBV20-1 combines with J gene TRBJ2-4; TRBD2 is a possible D gene (6 bases). With 5 bases removed from V and 1 base from J, the gap between germline ends came to 15 bases. Germline loops: CDR1 DFQATT, CDR2 SNEGSKA (reference sequence). The CDR3 contains 15 residues. The DNA for the CDR3 is TGCAGTGCTTATAGCGGAGGGACGGCCAAAAACATTCAGTACTTC. The encoded protein is CSAYSGGTAKNIQYF.

This clonotype was seen ten or more times. The chain employs TRBV29-1 and TRBJ2-2; D gene unclear. V was pared by 5 bases and J by 5 bases, with 12 bases between. Per germline, CDR1 SQVTM and CDR2 ANQGSEA. The CDR3 loop spans 13 amino acids. CDR3: CSVTVGWTGELFF. The CDR3 DNA reads as TGCAGCGTTACTGTGGGGTGGACCGGGGAGCTGTTTTTT.

This clonotype was observed many times. V usage is TRBV4-1 and J usage is TRBJ1-5; D unresolved. CDR1 and CDR2 from the germline V gene are MGHRA and YSYEKL. V lost 0 bases, J lost 2 bases, and 8 bases lay in between. The CDR3 spans 15 residues. The CDR3 region is CASSQDPSGNQPQHF. CDR3 bases: TGCGCCAGCAGCCAAGATCCCTCAGGCAATCAGCCCCAGCATTTT.

The genes are TRBV4-1 and TRBJ1-1, with TRBD1 as a possible D gene (5 bases). Trimming took 1 base from V and 9 from J, leaving 9 bases between them. CDR3 length: 12 amino acids. CDR1 MGHRA and CDR2 YSYEKL come from the germline V gene. The chain's CDR3 is CASSQVGDQAFF. The CDR3 region has the DNA TGCGCCAGCAGCCAAGTGGGGGACCAAGCTTTCTTT.

This clonotype was counted at least ten times. The chain is built from TRBV6-1 and TRBJ2-1; 11 positions match TRBD2. The CDR3 contains 14 residues. Germline-derived CDR1 and CDR2 are MNHNS and SASEGT. V dropped 7 bases and J dropped 8; count of bases not matched to a gene: 7. The DNA for the CDR3 is TGTGCCAGCATAGCGGGAGGGCCGGAACATGAGCAGTTCTTC. This gives the protein CASIAGGPEHEQFF.